A selection of T cell receptor beta chains follows, all from one sample in a study of metastatic and nonmetastatic thyroid tumors. TCRdb reanalyzed the PCR reads with MiXCR. The table has around 28,000 clones, over 10% seen once. The sequencing sample was made of blood. These receptors were obtained from a female donor with papillary thyroid cancer or a benign thyroid nodule (not recorded which). Some clones in this sample may be carry-over from other donors' samples. CDR3s include the opening cysteine and the closing phenylalanine or tryptophan. D genes are given only for firm matches. Expanded clones get a size class; other rows say once, few or many, or leave the size out.

d_call	v_call	clone_size	j_call	cdr3_nt	cdr3_aa
.	TRBV28	.	TRBJ1-5	TGTGCCAGCAGTCTTACCGGGAAAGGGGGTGTAAGTCGGCCCCAGCATTTT	CASSLTGKGGVSRPQHF
.	TRBV4-1	.	TRBJ2-5	TGCGCCAGCAGCCAACCACCCCAGGGGGGCAGAGAGACCCAGTACTTC	CASSQPPQGGRETQYF
.	TRBV7-8	many	TRBJ1-4	TGTGCCAGCAGCTTAGATCAGGGGAACCCTGAAAAACTGTTTTTT	CASSLDQGNPEKLFF
TRBD2	TRBV7-3	many	TRBJ2-3	TGTGCCAGCAGCCCAGGGACTACGTACACAGATACGCAGTATTTT	CASSPGTTYTDTQYF
TRBD2	TRBV7-8	many	TRBJ2-3	TGTGCCAGCAGCTCCCCCCGGAGCGGGATAACAGATACGCAGTATTTT	CASSSPRSGITDTQYF
TRBD2	TRBV27	many	TRBJ2-1	TGTGCCAGCAGTTTATTCCCCCGTGGGGGACTAGCGGACAATGAGCAGTTCTTC	CASSLFPRGGLADNEQFF
.	TRBV18	.	TRBJ1-4	TGTGCCAGCTCACGGGGGAACGAGGAAAAACTGTTTTTT	CASSRGNEEKLFF
TRBD2	TRBV4-2	medium-sized	TRBJ2-7	TGTGCCAGCAGCCAAGAGACTAGCGGGGCCTACGAGCAGTACTTC	CASSQETSGAYEQYF
.	TRBV5-4	many	TRBJ1-2	TGTGCCAGCAGCTTGGAGTCCGGGATGGGTGGCTACACCTTC	CASSLESGMGGYTF
.	TRBV5-6	many	TRBJ1-1	TGTGCCAGCAGTATGTTCGGTACTGAAGCTTTCTTT	CASSMFGTEAFF
.	TRBV27	many	TRBJ1-1	TGTGCCAGCAGTTTATCAGGGGGGGGTGAAGCTTTCTTT	CASSLSGGGEAFF
.	TRBV28	many	TRBJ2-6	TGTGCCAGCAGCACCCTTGGGTCGTCTGTTGCCAACGTCCTGACTTTC	CASSTLGSSVANVLTF
.	TRBV7-8	many	TRBJ1-1	TGTGCCAGCAGCTTAGGGGGGAGGGTAACTGAAGCTTTCTTT	CASSLGGRVTEAFF